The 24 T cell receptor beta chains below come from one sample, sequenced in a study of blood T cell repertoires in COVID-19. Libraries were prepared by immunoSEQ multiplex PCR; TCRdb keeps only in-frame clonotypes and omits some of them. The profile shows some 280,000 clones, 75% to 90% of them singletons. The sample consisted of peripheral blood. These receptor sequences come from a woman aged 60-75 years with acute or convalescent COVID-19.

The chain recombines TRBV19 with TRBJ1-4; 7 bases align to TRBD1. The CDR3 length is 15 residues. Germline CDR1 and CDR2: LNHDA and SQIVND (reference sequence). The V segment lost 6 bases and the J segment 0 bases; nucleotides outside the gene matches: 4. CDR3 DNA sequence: TGTGCCAGTAGCCGGGACAGCTCAACTAATGAAAAACTGTTTTTT. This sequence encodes CASSRDSSTNEKLFF.

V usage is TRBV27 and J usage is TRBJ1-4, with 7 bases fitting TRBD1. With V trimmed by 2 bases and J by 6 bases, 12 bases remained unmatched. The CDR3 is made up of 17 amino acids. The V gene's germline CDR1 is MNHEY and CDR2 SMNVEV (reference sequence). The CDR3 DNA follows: TGTGCCAGCAGTTTAGATCCCCCGACAGGGATCGATGAAAAACTGTTTTTT. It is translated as CASSLDPPTGIDEKLFF.

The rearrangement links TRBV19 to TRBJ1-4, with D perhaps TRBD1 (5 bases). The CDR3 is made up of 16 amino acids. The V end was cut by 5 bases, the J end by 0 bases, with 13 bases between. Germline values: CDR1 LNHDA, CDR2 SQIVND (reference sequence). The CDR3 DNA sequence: TGTGCCAGTAGTGCCCGGGGGGTTGCAACTAATGAAAAACTGTTTTTT. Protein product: CASSARGVATNEKLFF.

This chain's CDR3 is CASSVGPSGGGNEQFF. The CDR3 DNA reads TGTGCCAGCAGCGTAGGTCCTAGCGGGGGCGGCAATGAGCAGTTCTTC. The genes are TRBV9 and TRBJ2-1, with 10 nucleotides matching TRBD2. The CDR3 contains 16 residues. Trimming removed 0 bases from V and 6 bases from J; junction bases left unmatched: 6. Germline lookup yields CDR1 SGDLS and CDR2 YYNGEE.

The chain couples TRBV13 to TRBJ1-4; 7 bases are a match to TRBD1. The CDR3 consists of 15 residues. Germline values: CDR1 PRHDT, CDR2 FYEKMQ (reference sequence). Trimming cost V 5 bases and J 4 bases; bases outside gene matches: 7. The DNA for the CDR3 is TGTGCCAGCAGCCTGTGGACAGGCCTTAATGAAAAACTGTTTTTT. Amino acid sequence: CASSLWTGLNEKLFF.

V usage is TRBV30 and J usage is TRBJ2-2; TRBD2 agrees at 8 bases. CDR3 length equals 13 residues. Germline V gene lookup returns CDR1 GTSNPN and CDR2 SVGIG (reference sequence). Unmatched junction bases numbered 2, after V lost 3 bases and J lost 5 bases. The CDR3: CAWRERGTGELFF. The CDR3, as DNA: TGTGCCTGGAGGGAGCGGGGGACCGGGGAGCTGTTTTTT.

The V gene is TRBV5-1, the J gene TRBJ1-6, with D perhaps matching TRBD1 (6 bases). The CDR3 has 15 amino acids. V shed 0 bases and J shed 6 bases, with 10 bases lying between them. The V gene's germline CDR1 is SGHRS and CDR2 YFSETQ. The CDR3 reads CASSLEGTTNSPLHF. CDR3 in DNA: TGCGCCAGCAGCTTGGAAGGGACAACTAATTCACCCCTCCACTTT.

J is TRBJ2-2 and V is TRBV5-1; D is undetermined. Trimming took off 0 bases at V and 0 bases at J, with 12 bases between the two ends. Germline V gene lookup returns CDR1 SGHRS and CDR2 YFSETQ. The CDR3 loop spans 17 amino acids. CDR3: CASSLGDKFSNTGELFF. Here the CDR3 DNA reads TGCGCCAGCAGCTTGGGTGACAAATTTTCGAACACCGGGGAGCTGTTTTTT.

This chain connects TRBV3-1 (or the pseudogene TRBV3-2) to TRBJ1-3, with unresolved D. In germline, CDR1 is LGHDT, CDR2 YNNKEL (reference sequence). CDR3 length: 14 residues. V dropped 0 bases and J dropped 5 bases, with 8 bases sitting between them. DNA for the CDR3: TGTGCCAGCAGCCAAGAGGGCGAGAGAAACACCATATATTTT. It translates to CASSQEGERNTIYF.

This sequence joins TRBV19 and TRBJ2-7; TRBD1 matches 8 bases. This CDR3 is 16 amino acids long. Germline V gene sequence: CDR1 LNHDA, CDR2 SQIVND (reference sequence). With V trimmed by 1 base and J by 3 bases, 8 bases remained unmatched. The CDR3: CASSIAFGTGYYEQYF. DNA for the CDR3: TGTGCCAGTAGTATAGCGTTCGGGACAGGATACTACGAGCAGTACTTC.

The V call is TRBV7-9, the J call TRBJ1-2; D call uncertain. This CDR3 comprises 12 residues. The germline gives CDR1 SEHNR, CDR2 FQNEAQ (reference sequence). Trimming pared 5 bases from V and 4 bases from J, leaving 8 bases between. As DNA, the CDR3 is TGTGCCAGCAGCGCGCGGGCCTATGGCTACACCTTC. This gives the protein CASSARAYGYTF. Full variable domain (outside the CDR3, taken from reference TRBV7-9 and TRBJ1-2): DTGVSQNPRHKITKRGQNVTFRCDPISEHNRLYWYRQTLGQGPEFLTYFQNEAQLEKSRLLSDRFSAERPKGSFSTLEIQRTEQGDSAMYLCASSARAYGYTFGSGTRLTVV.

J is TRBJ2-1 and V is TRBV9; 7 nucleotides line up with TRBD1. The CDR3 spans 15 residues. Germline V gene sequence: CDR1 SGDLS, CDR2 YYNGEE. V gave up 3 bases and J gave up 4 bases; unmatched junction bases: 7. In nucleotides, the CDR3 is TGTGCCAGCAGCGCCGGGACAGACCCTTACAATGAGCAGTTCTTC. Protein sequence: CASSAGTDPYNEQFF.

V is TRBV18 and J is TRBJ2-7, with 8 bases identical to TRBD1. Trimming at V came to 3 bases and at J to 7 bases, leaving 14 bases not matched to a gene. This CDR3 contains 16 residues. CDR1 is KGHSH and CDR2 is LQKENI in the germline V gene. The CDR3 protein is CASSPVGTGGNGEQYF. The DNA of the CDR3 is TGTGCCAGCTCACCGGTCGGGACAGGAGGAAATGGGGAGCAGTACTTC.

The CDR3 sequence: CASSSYRMDRTGTGELFF. Written as DNA, the CDR3 is TGTGCCAGCAGCTCTTACAGGATGGACAGGACAGGCACCGGGGAGCTGTTTTTT. V is TRBV5-6 and J is TRBJ2-2; 7 bases are a match to TRBD1. The V segment lost 3 bases and the J segment 4 bases; nucleotides outside the gene matches: 15. This CDR3 is 18 amino acids long. Germline V lookup: CDR1 SGHDT, CDR2 YYEEEE.

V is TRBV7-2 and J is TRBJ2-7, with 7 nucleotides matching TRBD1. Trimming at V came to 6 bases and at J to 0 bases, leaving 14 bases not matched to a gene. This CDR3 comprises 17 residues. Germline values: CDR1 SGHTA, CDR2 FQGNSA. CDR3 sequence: CASRSHGRQGSSYEQYF. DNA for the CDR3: TGTGCCAGCAGATCCCATGGCCGACAGGGCAGCTCCTACGAGCAGTACTTC. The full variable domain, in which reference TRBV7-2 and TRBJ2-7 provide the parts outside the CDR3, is GAGVSQSPSNKVTEKGKDVELRCDPISGHTALYWYRQSLGQGLEFLIYFQGNSAPDKSGLPSDRFSAERTGGSVSTLTIQRTQQEDSAVYLCASRSHGRQGSSYEQYFGPGTRLTVT.

In DNA, the CDR3 is TGTGCCAGCAGCCCCGGGACTAGCAACCATGAGCAGTTCTTC. Its protein is CASSPGTSNHEQFF. The J gene is TRBJ2-1, the V gene TRBV7-9; 9 positions match TRBD2. The length of the CDR3 is 14 residues. CDR1 is SEHNR, CDR2 FQNEAQ, per germline (reference sequence). With V trimmed by 5 bases and J by 8 bases, 7 bases remained unmatched. Looking up the rest from reference TRBV7-9 and TRBJ2-1 gives the full variable domain: DTGVSQNPRHKITKRGQNVTFRCDPISEHNRLYWYRQTLGQGPEFLTYFQNEAQLEKSRLLSDRFSAERPKGSFSTLEIQRTEQGDSAMYLCASSPGTSNHEQFFGPGTRLTVL.

The CDR3 reads CAISREGGNTQYF. CDR3 nucleotide sequence: TGTGCCATCAGCAGGGAGGGGGGGAATACGCAGTATTTT. The rearrangement joins TRBV10-3 to TRBJ2-3, with a tentative D call TRBD2 (7 bases). In germline, CDR1 is ENHRY, CDR2 SYGVKD. The CDR3 consists of 13 residues. V lost 6 bases and J lost 7, with 14 bases in between.

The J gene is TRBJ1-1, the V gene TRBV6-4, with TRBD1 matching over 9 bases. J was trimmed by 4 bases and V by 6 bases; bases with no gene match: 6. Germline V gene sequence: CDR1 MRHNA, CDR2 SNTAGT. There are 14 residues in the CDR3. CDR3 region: CASRRGQGSTEAFF. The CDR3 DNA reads TGTGCCAGCAGACGTGGACAGGGGAGCACTGAAGCTTTCTTT.

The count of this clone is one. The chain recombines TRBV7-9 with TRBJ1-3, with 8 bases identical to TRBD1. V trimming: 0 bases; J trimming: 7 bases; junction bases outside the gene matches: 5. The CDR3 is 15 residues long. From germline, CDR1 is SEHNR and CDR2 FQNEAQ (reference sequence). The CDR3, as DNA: TGTGCCAGCAGCTTAGCGCAGGGGGCAGAGAACACCATATATTTT. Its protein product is CASSLAQGAENTIYF.

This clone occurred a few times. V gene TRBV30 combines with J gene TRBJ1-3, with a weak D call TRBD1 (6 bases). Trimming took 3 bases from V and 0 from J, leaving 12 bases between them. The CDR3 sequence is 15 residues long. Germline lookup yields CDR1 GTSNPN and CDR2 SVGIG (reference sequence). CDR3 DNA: TGTGCCTGGAGGAATGGACAGACCTCTGGAAACACCATATATTTT. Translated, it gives CAWRNGQTSGNTIYF.

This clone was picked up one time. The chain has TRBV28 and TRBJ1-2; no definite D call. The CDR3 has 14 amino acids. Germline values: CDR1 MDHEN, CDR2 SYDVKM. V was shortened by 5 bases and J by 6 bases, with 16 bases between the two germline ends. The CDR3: CASSPPQSGDGYTF. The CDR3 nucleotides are TGTGCCAGCAGTCCCCCACAGAGCGGCGATGGCTACACCTTC.

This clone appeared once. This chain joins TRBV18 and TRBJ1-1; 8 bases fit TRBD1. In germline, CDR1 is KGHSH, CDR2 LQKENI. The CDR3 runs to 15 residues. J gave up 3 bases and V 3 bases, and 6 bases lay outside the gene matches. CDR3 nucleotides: TGTGCCAGCTCACCCGGGGCCAGGGGGCACACTGAAGCTTTCTTT. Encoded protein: CASSPGARGHTEAFF.

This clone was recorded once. CDR3 nucleotide sequence: TGCGCCAGCAGCCAAGATACCCAGCGGGGGCAAGAGACCCAGTACTTC. It yields the protein CASSQDTQRGQETQYF. The J gene is TRBJ2-5, the V gene TRBV4-3; 8 nucleotides align to TRBD2. This CDR3 contains 16 residues. Germline V lookup: CDR1 LGHNA, CDR2 YSLEER. J lost 2 bases, V lost 0 bases, and 5 bases had no gene match.

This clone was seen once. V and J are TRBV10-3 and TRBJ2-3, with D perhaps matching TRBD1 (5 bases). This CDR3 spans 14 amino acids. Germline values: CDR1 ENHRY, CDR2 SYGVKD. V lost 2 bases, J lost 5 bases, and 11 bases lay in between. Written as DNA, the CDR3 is TGTGCCATCAGTGAGCCAGGTAGGGGAGATACGCAGTATTTT. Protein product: CAISEPGRGDTQYF.